Listed below are T cell receptor beta chains from one sample, sequenced in a study of identical twins. TCRdb re-called the 5' RACE reads with MiXCR, one entry per CDR3 protein. The table includes 150,000 or so distinct CDR3 sequences, 3% to 4.5% detected once. Material for sequencing was memory T cells sorted from blood. These receptors all stem from a man aged 18 to 29 in good health. The conserved cysteine and the conserved F or W are not part of the CDR3 here. Rows give clone size only sometimes, using once, few, many, or a class for an expanded clone.

clone_size,j_call,v_call,cdr3_aa
many,TRBJ2-7,TRBV7-2,ASSSPGLQTYEQY
NA,TRBJ2-1,TRBV13,ASSPRPLADNEQF
many,TRBJ2-7,TRBV20-1,SATPGTFVGYEQY
many,TRBJ1-5,TRBV28,ASSPDIGTGGWKGNQPQH
many,TRBJ2-3,TRBV11-2,ASSLGGFGGRADTQY
many,TRBJ1-2,TRBV5-1,ASSLSTYYGYT
many,TRBJ2-3,TRBV5-6,ASSSVQDPDTQY
many,TRBJ1-1,TRBV20-1,SARVDRATEAF
many,TRBJ1-5,TRBV5-5,ASSLKAGPQPQH
many,TRBJ2-7,TRBV6-1,ASGGGGRSYYEQY
many,TRBJ2-3,TRBV7-2,ASTLAGVTDTQY
many,TRBJ2-1,TRBV7-9,ASSLVPRAENNEQF
many,TRBJ2-3,TRBV6-4,ASSSWGGSTDTQY
many,TRBJ2-1,TRBV12-3/TRBV12-4,ASSSGTSGVGLLHYEQF
many,TRBJ2-1,TRBV6-2/TRBV6-3,ASSYEGGTRNEQF
many,TRBJ2-7,TRBV9,ASSVGGSSYEQY
many,TRBJ2-3,TRBV7-9,ASSLALGLGTDTQY
few,TRBJ1-1,TRBV6-1,ASRLQGATEAF
many,TRBJ2-1,TRBV29-1,SVGGASGSVYEQF
NA,TRBJ2-7,TRBV7-2,ASSPGLLFYEQY
many,TRBJ2-5,TRBV7-9,ASSHRDLEETQY
many,TRBJ2-2,TRBV6-2/TRBV6-3,ASMSRGGELF
many,TRBJ2-5,TRBV28,ASSPLMKETQY